The entry below describes one T cell receptor (beta chain). The data belong to a study of blood T cell repertoires in COVID-19. Study-level background: Donors in the United States, Italy and Spain gave samples during acute or convalescent COVID-19. Nucleic acid was either cDNA or gDNA, and it came from T cells, B-cell-depleted T cells, or PBMCs.

The data were produced by immunoSEQ multiplex PCR, yet TCRdb's version contains in-frame clones alone and is incomplete. The sample includes more than 70,000 clones, 80% to 95% of them seen just once. V lost 7 bases, J lost 2 bases, and 3 bases stayed unmatched. The CDR3 spans 13 residues. The sample comprised peripheral blood. The chain combines TRBV12-3 or TRBV12-4 with TRBJ2-3; TRBD1 aligns across 7 bases. The clonotype was recovered from a woman aged 80 or older with acute or convalescent COVID-19. The CDR3 here is CASKTGFTDTQYF. Written as DNA, the CDR3 is TGTGCCAGCAAGACAGGGTTCACAGATACGCAGTATTTT.